This entry is about one TCR beta chain. Trimming took 0 bases from V and 10 from J; bases not matched to a gene: 4. The CDR3 extends over 15 amino acids. Germline CDR1 and CDR2: SGHNT and YYREEE (reference sequence). The sample originates from a study of blood T cell repertoires in COVID-19. Original handling: Estimated nucleated cell counts came from reference gene primer amplification. Sequencing was performed with immunoSEQ multiplex PCR; in TCRdb, only in-frame clones are kept and a portion is missing. V, J and clone size are taken as reported in that table, and D and trimming were inferred from the DNA itself. The sample lists roughly 360,000 clones, 81% occurring once.

Sequenced material: peripheral blood. The chain couples TRBV5-4 to TRBJ2-2; 12 nucleotides agree with TRBD2. This TCR was sampled from a human donor with acute or convalescent COVID-19. The donor label of this sample is uncertain. CDR3 region: CASSLEGLAGSELFF. The CDR3 DNA reads TGTGCCAGCAGCTTGGAAGGACTAGCGGGATCGGAGCTGTTTTTT.